One sample yielded the 24 T cell receptor beta chains listed below, sequenced in a study of early T cells in non-severe SARS-CoV-2 infection. TCRdb analysed the 5' RACE reads with MiXCR anew, one entry per CDR3 protein. The repertoire consists of about 48,000 distinct CDR3 sequences, with over 7.5% occurring once and the leading ten covering roughly 8.3%. The sequenced sample consisted of whole blood. These receptors were obtained from an adult who was a healthcare worker with PCR-confirmed SARS-CoV-2 infection or an uninfected control (not recorded which).

This clonotype came up many times. The V call is TRBV5-6, the J call TRBJ2-7, with D perhaps TRBD2 (5 bases). Germline CDR1 SGHDT, CDR2 YYEEEE. Trimming cost V 2 bases and J 5 bases, with 11 bases left between them. CDR3 length equals 13 residues. The CDR3 DNA sequence: TGTGCCAGCAGCTTCCCCGGGGTCCACGAGCAGTACTTC. Its protein is CASSFPGVHEQYF.

This clonotype was detected only a few times. The V call is TRBV10-2, the J call TRBJ2-1; no clear D. The CDR3 consists of 16 residues. V lost 7 bases, J lost 0 bases, and 16 bases lay in between. CDR1 and CDR2 (germline): WSHSY, SAAADI. The CDR3 region is CASNRADLSSYNEQFF. In DNA form, the CDR3 reads TGCGCCAGCAACCGGGCTGACCTGAGCTCCTACAATGAGCAGTTCTTC.

In this sample, this clonotype turned up many times. This chain connects TRBV10-3 to TRBJ2-7, with 13 bases identical to TRBD2. Trimming at V came to 8 bases and at J to 2 bases, leaving 12 bases not matched to a gene. Germline CDR1 reads ENHRY; CDR2 reads SYGVKD. The CDR3 sequence is 17 residues long. CDR3 sequence (DNA): TGTGCCATCGCCGGGACTAGCGGGACGACAACCACCTACGAGCAGTACTTC. It translates to CAIAGTSGTTTTYEQYF.

This clonotype was seen at least ten times. V gene TRBV5-1 combines with J gene TRBJ1-1; D may be TRBD1 (5 bases). The germline gives CDR1 SGHRS, CDR2 YFSETQ. This CDR3 has 14 amino acids. The V and J ends lost 3 bases and 6 bases respectively, with 15 bases between them. The chain's CDR3 is CASSSSRGRAEAFF. The CDR3 nucleotides are TGCGCCAGCAGCTCCTCAAGGGGTCGGGCTGAAGCTTTCTTT.

Concerning this clonotype: Being one base from a much bigger clone, this may be a read error. The V gene is TRBV21-1, the J gene TRBJ2-7. TRBV21-1 is classified as a pseudogene. The CDR3 consists of 9 residues. The CDR3 DNA is TGTGCCAGCAGCGACGCCGCGGACTTC. Amino acids: CASSDAADF.

This clonotype was picked up a small number of times. This chain joins TRBV25-1 and TRBJ1-2, with no clear D. CDR3 length equals 13 residues. CDR1 and CDR2 from the germline V gene are MGHDK and SYGVNS. Trimming took off 4 bases at V and 8 bases at J, with 14 bases between the two ends. The CDR3 protein is CASSGPGKTGYTF. The CDR3 DNA reads TGTGCCAGCAGTGGCCCTGGGAAGACCGGCTACACCTTC.

This clonotype was detected ten times or more. DNA of the CDR3: TGCGCCAGCAGCCCCATCGGGACCGCCCTGTACTATGGCTACACCTTC. Its protein is CASSPIGTALYYGYTF. The rearrangement joins TRBV5-1 to TRBJ1-2, with D possibly being TRBD1 (5 bases). Germline CDR1 SGHRS, CDR2 YFSETQ. This CDR3 comprises 16 residues. V lost 4 bases to trimming and J lost 3 bases, with 19 bases between them.

The chain has TRBV5-5 and TRBJ2-5, with D perhaps TRBD1 (6 bases). Germline V gene sequence: CDR1 SGHKS, CDR2 YYEKEE (reference sequence). There are 14 residues in the CDR3. With 3 bases removed from V and 1 base from J, the gap between germline ends came to 10 bases. The CDR3 spells CASSYGQLQETQYF. CDR3 in DNA: TGTGCCAGCAGCTACGGACAGCTCCAAGAGACCCAGTACTTC.

This chain links TRBV5-1 with TRBJ2-2; D remains ambiguous. Trimming took 3 bases from V and 3 from J, leaving 12 bases between them. This CDR3 is built from 15 residues. The germline gives CDR1 SGHRS, CDR2 YFSETQ. CDR3 residues: CASSSSDSYTGELFF. In DNA, the CDR3 is TGCGCCAGCAGCTCCAGCGACTCTTACACCGGGGAGCTGTTTTTT.

This clonotype was observed at least ten times. This sequence joins TRBV27 and TRBJ2-7, with D unclear. Germline V lookup: CDR1 MNHEY, CDR2 SMNVEV (reference sequence). V lost 4 bases to trimming and J lost 3 bases, with 10 bases between them. The CDR3 extends over 13 amino acids. The CDR3 coding sequence is TGTGCCAGCAGTTACGGGCCATTCTACGAGCAGTACTTC. As protein: CASSYGPFYEQYF.

The sample holds many counts of this clonotype. The genes are TRBV15 and TRBJ1-3; the D gene is possibly TRBD1 (5 bases). Trimming took 5 bases from V and 2 from J, leaving 13 bases between them. There are 15 residues in the CDR3. Germline CDR1 LNHNV, CDR2 YYDKDF (reference sequence). The CDR3 DNA follows: TGTGCCACCAGCTACAAGACAGACACTGGAAACACCATATATTTT. It specifies CATSYKTDTGNTIYF.

This chain joins TRBV7-6 and TRBJ2-3; the D gene is possibly TRBD2 (5 bases). The germline gives CDR1 SGHVS, CDR2 FNYEAQ. The V and J ends lost 4 bases and 0 bases respectively, with 8 bases between them. This CDR3 comprises 14 residues. CDR3 nucleotides: TGTGCCAGCAGCTACCTAGCTAGCACAGATACGCAGTATTTT. This encodes CASSYLASTDTQYF.

This clonotype has just a few counts. This rearrangement joins TRBV3-1 to TRBJ1-1, with a weak D call TRBD1 (5 bases). The CDR3 consists of 13 residues. The V end was cut by 4 bases, the J end by 7 bases, with 13 bases between. CDR1 LGHDT and CDR2 YNNKEL come from the germline V gene (reference sequence). CDR3 DNA: TGTGCCAGCAGCCGTCTGGGGCAAGTTGAAGCTTTCTTT. Protein sequence: CASSRLGQVEAFF.

This clonotype was counted at least ten times. The rearrangement joins TRBV20-1 to TRBJ2-3; 7 nucleotides match TRBD2. In germline, CDR1 is DFQATT, CDR2 SNEGSKA (reference sequence). This CDR3 has 16 amino acids. V trimming: 6 bases; J trimming: 2 bases; junction bases outside the gene matches: 14. CDR3 sequence: CSARGDGRTLTDTQYF. The CDR3 coding sequence is TGCAGTGCCCGGGGGGACGGACGGACTCTCACAGATACGCAGTATTTT.

This clonotype was counted ten times or more. This chain connects TRBV2 to TRBJ1-5; D is undetermined. Germline V gene data show CDR1 as SNHLY and CDR2 as FYNNEI. This CDR3 region has 14 residues. The V end lost 4 bases, the J end lost 3 bases, and 10 bases lay between the germline ends. In DNA, the CDR3 is TGTGCCAGCAGTGCGCCAGGATTCAATCAGCCCCAGCATTTT. Its protein product is CASSAPGFNQPQHF.

This clonotype has just a few counts. The gene calls are TRBV7-6 and TRBJ2-7, with D uncertain. The CDR3 covers 12 residues. Between the trimmed V and J ends, which lost 3 bases and 0 bases, there was a span of 3 bases. The germline V gene has CDR1 SGHVS and CDR2 FNYEAQ. The CDR3 is CASSFNSYEQYF. CDR3 DNA sequence: TGTGCCAGCAGCTTTAACTCCTACGAGCAGTACTTC.

V gene TRBV29-1 combines with J gene TRBJ1-3; D call uncertain. CDR1 and CDR2 from the germline V gene are SQVTM and ANQGSEA. V lost 4 bases, J lost 0 bases, and 7 bases lay in between. This CDR3 comprises 13 residues. As DNA, the CDR3 is TGCAGCGTTGTGGTAGGCTCTGGAAACACCATATATTTT. Its translation is CSVVVGSGNTIYF.

This clonotype was seen repeatedly, ten times or more. The chain couples TRBV6-1 to TRBJ1-1; D not certain. CDR3 size: 14 residues. Germline-derived CDR1 and CDR2 are MNHNS and SASEGT. The V end was cut by 4 bases, the J end by 4 bases, with 13 bases between. DNA for the CDR3: TGTGCCAGCAGTGGGGTCCTCTTGACCACTGAAGCTTTCTTT. This translates into CASSGVLLTTEAFF.

The J gene is TRBJ2-2, the V gene TRBV20-1, with D hard to call. CDR1 and CDR2 from the germline V gene are DFQATT and SNEGSKA (reference sequence). Trimming shortened V by 5 bases and J by 6 bases, and 13 bases separated the two germline ends. The CDR3 sequence is 13 residues long. The CDR3 sequence is CSALESRSGELFF. The CDR3 region has the DNA TGCAGTGCTCTAGAGTCAAGATCCGGGGAGCTGTTTTTT.

The gene calls are TRBV7-2 and TRBJ2-3; 9 bases are shared with TRBD2. The V segment lost 1 base and the J segment 3 bases; nucleotides outside the gene matches: 5. Germline CDR1 is SGHTA and CDR2 is FQGNSA. The CDR3 sequence is 16 residues long. CDR3 in DNA: TGTGCCAGCAGCTTAGGGGCGGGAGGGCCTACAGATACGCAGTATTTT. Translating it yields CASSLGAGGPTDTQYF.

This clonotype was seen a handful of times. This chain links TRBV6-6 with TRBJ2-1; D gene uncertain. The CDR3 loop spans 15 amino acids. The germline V gene encodes CDR1 MNHNY and CDR2 SVGAGI (reference sequence). V was trimmed by 6 bases and J by 8 bases, leaving 20 bases between them. DNA for the CDR3: TGTGCCAGCAGCCAAGCCGATCCCTTAGTAGATGAGCAGTTCTTC. It translates to CASSQADPLVDEQFF.

By share, this clonotype counts as medium-sized. This chain links TRBV7-9 with TRBJ1-6; D gene uncertain. The germline CDR1 and CDR2 sequences are SEHNR and FQNEAQ (reference sequence). Deletions cut 4 bases from V and 10 bases from J, with 23 bases between. The CDR3 totals 17 residues. This chain's CDR3 is CASSSHDESGMRSPLHF. CDR3 nucleotides: TGTGCCAGCAGCTCCCACGATGAGTCGGGAATGCGATCACCCCTCCACTTT.

This clonotype has at least ten counts. This sequence joins TRBV27 and TRBJ1-4; D possibly corresponds to TRBD1 (5 bases). V lost 4 bases, J lost 5 bases, and 11 bases lay in between. The CDR3 runs 14 residues. Germline V gene data show CDR1 as MNHEY and CDR2 as SMNVEV (reference sequence). CDR3 region: CASSSGRENEKLFF. The DNA for the CDR3 is TGTGCCAGCAGTTCAGGCAGGGAGAATGAAAAACTGTTTTTT.

The chain couples TRBV27 to TRBJ1-1; D is unresolved. CDR3 length equals 11 residues. V lost 3 bases and J lost 6, with 5 bases in between. In germline, CDR1 is MNHEY, CDR2 SMNVEV (reference sequence). The CDR3 nucleotides are TGTGCCAGCAGTTTTGGCCCTGAAGCTTTCTTT. Its protein product is CASSFGPEAFF.